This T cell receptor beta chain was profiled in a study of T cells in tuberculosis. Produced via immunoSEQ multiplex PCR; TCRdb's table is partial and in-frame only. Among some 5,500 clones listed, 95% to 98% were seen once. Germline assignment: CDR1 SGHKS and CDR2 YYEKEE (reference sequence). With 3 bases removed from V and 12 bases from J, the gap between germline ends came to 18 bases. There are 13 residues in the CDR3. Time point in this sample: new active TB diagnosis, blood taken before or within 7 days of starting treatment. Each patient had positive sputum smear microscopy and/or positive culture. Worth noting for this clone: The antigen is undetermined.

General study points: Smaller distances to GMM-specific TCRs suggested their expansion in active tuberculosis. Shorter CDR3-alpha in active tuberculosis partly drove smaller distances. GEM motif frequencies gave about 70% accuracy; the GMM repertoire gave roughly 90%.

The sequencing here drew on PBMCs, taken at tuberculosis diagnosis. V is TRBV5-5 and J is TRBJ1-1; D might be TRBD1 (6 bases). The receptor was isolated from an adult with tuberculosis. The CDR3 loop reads CASSSLGARGTFF. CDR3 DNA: TGTGCCAGCAGCTCCTTGGGGGCCCGGGGAACTTTCTTT. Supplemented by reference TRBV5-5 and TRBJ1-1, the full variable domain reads DAGVTQSPTHLIKTRGQQVTLRCSPISGHKSVSWYQQVLGQGPQFIFQYYEKEERGRGNFPDRFSARQFPNYSSELNVNALLLGDSALYLCASSSLGARGTFFGQGTRLTVV.